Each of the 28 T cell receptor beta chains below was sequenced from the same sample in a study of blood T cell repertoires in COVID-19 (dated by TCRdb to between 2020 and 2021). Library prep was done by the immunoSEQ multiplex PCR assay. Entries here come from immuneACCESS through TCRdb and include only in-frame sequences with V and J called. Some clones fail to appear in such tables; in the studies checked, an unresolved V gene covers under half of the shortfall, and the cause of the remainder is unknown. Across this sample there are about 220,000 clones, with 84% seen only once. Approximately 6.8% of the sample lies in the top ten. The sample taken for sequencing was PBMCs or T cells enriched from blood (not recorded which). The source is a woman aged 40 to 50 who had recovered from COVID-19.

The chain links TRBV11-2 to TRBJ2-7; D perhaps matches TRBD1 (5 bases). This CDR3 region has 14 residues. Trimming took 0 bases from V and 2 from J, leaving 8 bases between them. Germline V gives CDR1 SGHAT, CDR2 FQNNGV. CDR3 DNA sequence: TGTGCCAGCAGCTTAGATCCGACAGCCTACGAGCAGTACTTC. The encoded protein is CASSLDPTAYEQYF.

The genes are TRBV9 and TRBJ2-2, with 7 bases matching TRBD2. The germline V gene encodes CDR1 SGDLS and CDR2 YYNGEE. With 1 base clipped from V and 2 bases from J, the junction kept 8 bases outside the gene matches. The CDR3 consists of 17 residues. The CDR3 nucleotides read TGTGCCAGCAGCGTATTTACATGGGGGGGAAACACCGGGGAGCTGTTTTTT. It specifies CASSVFTWGGNTGELFF.

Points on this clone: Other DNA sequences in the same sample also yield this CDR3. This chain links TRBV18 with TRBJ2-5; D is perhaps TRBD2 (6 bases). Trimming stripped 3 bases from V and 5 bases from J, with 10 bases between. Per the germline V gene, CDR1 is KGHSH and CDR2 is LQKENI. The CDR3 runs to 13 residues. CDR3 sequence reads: CASSPARGETQYF. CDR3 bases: TGTGCCAGCTCACCTGCCCGGGGGGAGACCCAGTACTTC.

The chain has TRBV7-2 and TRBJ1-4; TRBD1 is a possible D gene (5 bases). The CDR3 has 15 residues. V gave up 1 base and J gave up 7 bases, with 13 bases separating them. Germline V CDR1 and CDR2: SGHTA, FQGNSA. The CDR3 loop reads CASSLVRGIREKLFF. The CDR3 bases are TGTGCCAGCAGCTTAGTAAGGGGAATTCGTGAAAAACTGTTTTTT.

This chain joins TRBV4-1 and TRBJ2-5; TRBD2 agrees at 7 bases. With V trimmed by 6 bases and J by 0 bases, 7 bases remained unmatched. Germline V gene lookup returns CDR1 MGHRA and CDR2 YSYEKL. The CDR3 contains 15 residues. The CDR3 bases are TGCGCCAGCAGGAAGCGGGGAGGAGACCAAGAGACCCAGTACTTC. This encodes CASRKRGGDQETQYF.

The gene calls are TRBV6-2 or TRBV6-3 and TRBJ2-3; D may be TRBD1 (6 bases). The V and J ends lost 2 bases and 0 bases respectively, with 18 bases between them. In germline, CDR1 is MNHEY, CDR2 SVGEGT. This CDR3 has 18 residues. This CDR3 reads CASSYTTRRGRSTDTQYF. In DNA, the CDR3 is TGTGCCAGCAGTTACACCACCCGCAGGGGCAGGAGCACAGATACGCAGTATTTT.

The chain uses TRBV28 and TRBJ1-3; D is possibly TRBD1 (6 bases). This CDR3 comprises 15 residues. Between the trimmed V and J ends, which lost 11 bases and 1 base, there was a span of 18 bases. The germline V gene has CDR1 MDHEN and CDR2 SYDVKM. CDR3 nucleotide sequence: TGTGCCTCAGGGAATCAAGGGGGTTCTGGAAACACCATATATTTT. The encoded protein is CASGNQGGSGNTIYF.

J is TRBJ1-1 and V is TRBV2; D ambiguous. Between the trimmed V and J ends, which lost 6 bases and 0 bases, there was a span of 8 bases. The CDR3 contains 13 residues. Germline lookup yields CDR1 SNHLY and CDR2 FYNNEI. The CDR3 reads CASRLSLNTEAFF. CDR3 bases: TGTGCCAGCAGATTAAGCCTGAACACTGAAGCTTTCTTT.

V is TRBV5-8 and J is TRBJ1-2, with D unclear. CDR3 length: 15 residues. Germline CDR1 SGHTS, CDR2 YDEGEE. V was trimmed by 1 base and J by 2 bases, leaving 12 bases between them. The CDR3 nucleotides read TGTGCCAGCAGCTTGTTCCAGTCGCAGAACTATGGCTACACCTTC. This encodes CASSLFQSQNYGYTF.

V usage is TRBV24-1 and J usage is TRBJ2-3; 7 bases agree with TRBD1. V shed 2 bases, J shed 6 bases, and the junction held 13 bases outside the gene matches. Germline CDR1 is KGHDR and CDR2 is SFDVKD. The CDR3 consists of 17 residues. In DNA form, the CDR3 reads TGTGCCACCAGTGATTCCGGGACAGAAGGTCCATGGGATACGCAGTATTTT. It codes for CATSDSGTEGPWDTQYF.

The CDR3 is CASSGRIAGSYEQYF. The CDR3 DNA is TGTGCCAGCAGTGGGCGAATAGCGGGCTCCTACGAGCAGTACTTC. The chain carries TRBV2 and TRBJ2-7, with 7 bases lining up with TRBD2. The germline V gene has CDR1 SNHLY and CDR2 FYNNEI. The V gene end was trimmed by 4 bases and the J gene end by 0 bases; junction bases not matched to a gene: 6. The CDR3 covers 15 residues.

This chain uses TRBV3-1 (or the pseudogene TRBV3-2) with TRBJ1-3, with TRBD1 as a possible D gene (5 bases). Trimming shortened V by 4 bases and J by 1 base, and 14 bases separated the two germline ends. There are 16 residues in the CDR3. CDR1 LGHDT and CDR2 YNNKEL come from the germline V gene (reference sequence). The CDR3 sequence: CASSPLGLISGNTIYF. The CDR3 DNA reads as TGTGCCAGCAGCCCGTTGGGACTCATTTCTGGAAACACCATATATTTT.

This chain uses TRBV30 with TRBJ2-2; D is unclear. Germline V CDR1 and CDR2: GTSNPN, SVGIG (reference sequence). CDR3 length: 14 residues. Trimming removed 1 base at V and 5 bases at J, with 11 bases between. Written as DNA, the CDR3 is TGTGCCTGGAGTGGTAGGCGGCTTACCGGGGAGCTGTTTTTT. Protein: CAWSGRRLTGELFF.

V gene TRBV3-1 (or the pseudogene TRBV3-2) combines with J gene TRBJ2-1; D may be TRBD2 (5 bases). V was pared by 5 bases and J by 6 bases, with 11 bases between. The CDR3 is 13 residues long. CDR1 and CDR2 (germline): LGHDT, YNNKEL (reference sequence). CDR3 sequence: CASSRGNGNEQFF. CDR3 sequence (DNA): TGTGCCAGCAGCAGAGGGAACGGCAATGAGCAGTTCTTC.

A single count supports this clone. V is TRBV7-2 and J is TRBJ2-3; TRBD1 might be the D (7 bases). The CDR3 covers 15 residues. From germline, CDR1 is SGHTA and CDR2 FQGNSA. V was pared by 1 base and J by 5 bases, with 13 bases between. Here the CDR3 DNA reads TGTGCCAGCAGCTTAGGCGGGACAGTGGAAGATACGCAGTATTTT. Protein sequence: CASSLGGTVEDTQYF.

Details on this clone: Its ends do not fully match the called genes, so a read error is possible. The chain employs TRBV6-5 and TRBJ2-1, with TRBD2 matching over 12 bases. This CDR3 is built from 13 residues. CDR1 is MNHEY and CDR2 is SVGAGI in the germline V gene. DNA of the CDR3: TGTGCCAGCACCCTAGCGGGAGGGCGGGAGCGGTTCTTC. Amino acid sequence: CASTLAGGRERFF.

The DNA for the CDR3 is TGTGCCAGCAGGTACCCCTTGGTTAAAGCGGTGAACACCGGGGAGCTGTTTTTT. Protein: CASRYPLVKAVNTGELFF. The J gene is TRBJ2-2, the V gene TRBV9; possible D gene TRBD2, 5 bases. Trimming shortened V by 5 bases and J by 1 base, and 21 bases separated the two germline ends. Germline CDR1 is SGDLS and CDR2 is YYNGEE. The CDR3 covers 18 residues.

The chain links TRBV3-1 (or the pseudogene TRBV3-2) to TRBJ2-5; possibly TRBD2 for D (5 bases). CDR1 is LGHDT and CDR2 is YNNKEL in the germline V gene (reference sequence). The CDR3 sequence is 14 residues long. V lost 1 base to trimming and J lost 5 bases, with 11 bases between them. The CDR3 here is CASSQARRHETQYF. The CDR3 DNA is TGTGCCAGCAGCCAAGCACGGAGGCACGAGACCCAGTACTTC.

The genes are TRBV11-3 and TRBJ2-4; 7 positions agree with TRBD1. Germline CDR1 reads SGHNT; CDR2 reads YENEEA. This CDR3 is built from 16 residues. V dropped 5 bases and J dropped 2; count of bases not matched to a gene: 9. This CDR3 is CASSPQDRRTKNIQYF. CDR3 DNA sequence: TGTGCCAGCAGCCCGCAGGACAGGAGGACCAAAAACATTCAGTACTTC.

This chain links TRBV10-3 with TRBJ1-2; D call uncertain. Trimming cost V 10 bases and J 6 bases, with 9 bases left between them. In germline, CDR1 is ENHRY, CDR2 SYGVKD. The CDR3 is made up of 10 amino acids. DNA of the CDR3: TGTGCCAACGGAGTAAATGGCTACACCTTC. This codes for CANGVNGYTF.

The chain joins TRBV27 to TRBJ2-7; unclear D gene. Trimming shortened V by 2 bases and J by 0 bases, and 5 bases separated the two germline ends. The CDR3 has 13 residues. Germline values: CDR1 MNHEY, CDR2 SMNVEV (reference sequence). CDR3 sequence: CASSLLYSYEQYF. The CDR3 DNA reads TGTGCCAGCAGTTTACTGTACTCCTACGAGCAGTACTTC.

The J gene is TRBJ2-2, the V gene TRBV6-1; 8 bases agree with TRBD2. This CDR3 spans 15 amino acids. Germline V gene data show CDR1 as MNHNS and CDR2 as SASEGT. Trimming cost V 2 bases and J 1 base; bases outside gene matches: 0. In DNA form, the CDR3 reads TGTGCCAGCAGTGAACTAGCGGGGAACACCGGGGAGCTGTTTTTT. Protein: CASSELAGNTGELFF.

CDR3 bases: TGCAGCGCCGGAGACTTTTTCGGAAACACCATATATTTT. This encodes CSAGDFFGNTIYF. This chain connects TRBV29-1 to TRBJ1-3; D not resolved. There are 13 residues in the CDR3. Trimming shortened V by 7 bases and J by 4 bases, and 14 bases separated the two germline ends. Per germline, CDR1 SQVTM and CDR2 ANQGSEA.

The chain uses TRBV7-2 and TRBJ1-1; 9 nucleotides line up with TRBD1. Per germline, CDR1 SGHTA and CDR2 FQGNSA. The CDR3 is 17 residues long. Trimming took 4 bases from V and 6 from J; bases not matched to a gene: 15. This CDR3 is CASSSRTGVFLDAEAFF. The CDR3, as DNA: TGTGCCAGCAGCTCCCGGACAGGGGTGTTTCTGGACGCTGAAGCTTTCTTT.

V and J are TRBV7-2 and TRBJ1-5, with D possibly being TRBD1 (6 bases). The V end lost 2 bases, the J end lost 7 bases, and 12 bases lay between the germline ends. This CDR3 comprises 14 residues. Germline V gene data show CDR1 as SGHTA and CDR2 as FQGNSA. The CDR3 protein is CASSLRGRGQPQHF. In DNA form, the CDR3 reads TGTGCCAGCAGCTTAAGAGGGAGGGGGCAGCCCCAGCATTTT.

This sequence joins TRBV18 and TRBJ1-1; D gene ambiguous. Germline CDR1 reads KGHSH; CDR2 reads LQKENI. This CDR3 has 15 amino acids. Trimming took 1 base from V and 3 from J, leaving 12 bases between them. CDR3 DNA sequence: TGTGCCAGCTCACCACAGCATACGTCGTACACTGAAGCTTTCTTT. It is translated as CASSPQHTSYTEAFF.

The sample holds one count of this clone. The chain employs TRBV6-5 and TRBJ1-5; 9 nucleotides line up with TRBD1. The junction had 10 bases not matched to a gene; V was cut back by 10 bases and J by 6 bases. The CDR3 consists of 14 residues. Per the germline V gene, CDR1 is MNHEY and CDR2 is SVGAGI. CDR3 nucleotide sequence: TGTGCCATCCGCCGGGACAGGGTTGGTCAGCCCCAGCATTTT. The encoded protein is CAIRRDRVGQPQHF.

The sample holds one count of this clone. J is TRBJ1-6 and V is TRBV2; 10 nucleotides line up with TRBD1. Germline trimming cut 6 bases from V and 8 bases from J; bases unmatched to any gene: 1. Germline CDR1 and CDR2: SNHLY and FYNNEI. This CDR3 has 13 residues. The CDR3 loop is CASRGTGDSPLHF. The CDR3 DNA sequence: TGTGCCAGCAGGGGGACAGGGGATTCACCCCTCCACTTT.